The rows below give T cell receptor beta chains drawn from one sample of a study of T cells in Graves' hyperthyroidism and ophthalmopathy. TCRdb re-derived calls from the multiplex PCR reads in MiXCR, one entry per CDR3 protein. The sample includes 600,000 to 700,000 distinct CDR3 sequences, about 14% of them seen just once. The sample taken for sequencing was blood. The receptor set was obtained from a woman in her forties with Graves' ophthalmopathy. Each CDR3 is given with its conserved first and last residue. The order of the fields is V gene, J gene, clone size, D gene, CDR3 DNA, CDR3 protein. The D gene is left open where the match is weak. Clone size, where shown, is once, few, many, or a class for clones that have expanded.

>TRBV27|TRBJ1-1|many|NA
TGTGCCACCAGGAAAACAGGGAACACTGAAGCTTTCTTT
CATRKTGNTEAFF
>TRBV20-1|TRBJ2-7|few|TRBD2
TGCAGTGCTAGGGATCCGACTAGCGGGAGGCTAAGGGAGCAGTACTTC
CSARDPTSGRLREQYF
>TRBV15|TRBJ1-5|many|NA
TGTGCCACCAGCAGTAGCTCAGGGGGCAATCAGCCCCAGCATTTT
CATSSSSGGNQPQHF
>TRBV20-1|TRBJ2-7|many|NA
TGCAGTGCTAGAGATTTGAACAGCTCCTACGAGCAGTACTTC
CSARDLNSSYEQYF
>TRBV20-1|TRBJ1-5|NA|NA
TGCAGTGCTAGACCACCTTCTGGGAGTAGGGTCCAGCATTTT
CSARPPSGSRVQHF
>TRBV28|TRBJ1-3|many|NA
TGTGCCAGCAGTTTCGGGTACGGAAACACCATATATTTT
CASSFGYGNTIYF
>TRBV20-1|TRBJ2-5|many|NA
TGCAGTGCTAGAGAGACAGGTTCAGAGACCCAGTACTTC
CSARETGSETQYF
>TRBV27|TRBJ1-5|many|TRBD1
TGTGCCAGCAGGGGGACAGGGGCCTATAGCAATCAGCCCCAGCATTTT
CASRGTGAYSNQPQHF
>TRBV5-4|TRBJ1-2|NA|TRBD1
TGTGCCAGCAGCTTGGGACAGGGAACTGGTTATGGCTACACCTTC
CASSLGQGTGYGYTF
>TRBV28|TRBJ2-7|NA|NA
TGTGCCAGCAGTTCACCTGGACACGTCGGGCGGTACTTC
CASSSPGHVGRYF
>TRBV12-5|TRBJ2-7|many|NA
TGTGCTAGTCGGCCGGGACCCGACTTTTACGAGCAGTACTTC
CASRPGPDFYEQYF
>TRBV2|TRBJ2-5|many|NA
TGTGCCAGCAGTGGGGGCGACAGCTTACAAGAGACCCAGTACTTC
CASSGGDSLQETQYF
>TRBV28|TRBJ2-7|NA|TRBD2
TGTGCCAGCAGCCCAAGCGGGAGGGGTAGCTCCTACGAGCAGTACTTC
CASSPSGRGSSYEQYF
>TRBV29-1|TRBJ2-3|NA|NA
TGCAGCGTTGAAGGAGTGGGGTATGCAGATACGCAGTATTTT
CSVEGVGYADTQYF
>TRBV10-3|TRBJ1-1|many|TRBD1
TGTGCCATCAGTGAAGCGGGACAGGGCGGCAGTCCCAACACTGAAGCTTTCTTT
CAISEAGQGGSPNTEAFF
>TRBV5-1|TRBJ2-7|NA|NA
TGCGCCAGCAGCTTGAACCTCACAGGAATGGCCTACGAGCAGTACTTC
CASSLNLTGMAYEQYF
>TRBV12-3/TRBV12-4|TRBJ2-2|NA|NA
TGTGCCAGCATCCGCCGGGACCCCCCCCGGGAGCTGTTTTTT
CASIRRDPPRELFF
>TRBV30|TRBJ2-7|NA|NA
TGTGCCTGGAGCCCCCTTTCGAACGAGCAGTACTTC
CAWSPLSNEQYF
>TRBV6-1|TRBJ2-4|many|NA
TGTGCCAGCAGTCTCGCCGGGCCCCGAAGGGACATTCAGTACTTC
CASSLAGPRRDIQYF
>TRBV28|TRBJ1-2|many|NA
TGTGCCAGCAGTGATCCAGGGACCTCTAACTATGGCTACACCTTC
CASSDPGTSNYGYTF
>TRBV20-1|TRBJ1-5|NA|NA
TGCAGTGCTACCCCTGGGGGGGGTCAGCCCCAGCATTTT
CSATPGGGQPQHF
>TRBV28|TRBJ2-5|NA|NA
TGTGCCAGCATAGTTCGGGGGCAAGAGACCCAGTACTTC
CASIVRGQETQYF
>TRBV7-9|TRBJ2-5|many|TRBD2
TGTGCCAGCAGCACCAATCGAGCGGGAGCAGAGACCCAGTACTTC
CASSTNRAGAETQYF
>TRBV6-2/TRBV6-3|TRBJ1-5|many|NA
TGTGCCAGCAACGAGGCGGGGAGGCCCCAGCATTTT
CASNEAGRPQHF
>TRBV6-1|TRBJ2-7|many|NA
TGTGCCAGCAGCAAAGGGGGGAGCATTAGGTCCGAGCAGTACTTC
CASSKGGSIRSEQYF
>TRBV12-3/TRBV12-4|TRBJ2-7|many|NA
TGTGCCAGCAGTTTTGGCACCTACTACGAGCAGTACTTC
CASSFGTYYEQYF
>TRBV20-1|TRBJ2-1|few|NA
TGCAGTGCTAGAGAAGTTGGGGGGAGCTCCTACAATGAGCAGTTCTTC
CSAREVGGSSYNEQFF
>TRBV27|TRBJ2-7|many|NA
TGTGCCAGCAGTTTCGGGTCACCGTCCTACGAGCAGTACTTC
CASSFGSPSYEQYF